The 20 T cell receptor beta chains given below trace back to one sample, sequenced in a study of shared clonotypes between healthy human individuals. Generated by immunoSEQ multiplex PCR, the TCRdb table keeps only in-frame clones and is missing some. Of 600,000 to 750,000 clones listed, about three quarters are singletons. The source material was memory CD4+ T cells sorted from blood. The subset is: CD45RA-negative fraction. These receptors originate from a woman in her 30s in good health.

This chain joins TRBV5-1 and TRBJ1-2; the match to TRBD1 covers 7 bases. This CDR3 region has 15 residues. Germline V gene data show CDR1 as SGHRS and CDR2 as YFSETQ. With 3 bases clipped from V and 4 bases from J, the junction kept 9 bases outside the gene matches. CDR3 residues: CASSSTGVNLYGYTF. The CDR3 bases are TGCGCCAGCAGCTCAACAGGGGTAAACCTCTATGGCTACACCTTC.

This clone was detected once. The V call is TRBV5-1, the J call TRBJ2-1; 10 nucleotides align to TRBD2. CDR3 size: 14 residues. The germline CDR1 and CDR2 sequences are SGHRS and YFSETQ. The ends lost 6 bases at V and 9 bases at J; junction bases unmatched: 9. CDR3 amino acids: CASTGASGSIEQFF. CDR3 coding DNA: TGCGCCAGCACGGGGGCTAGCGGGAGTATTGAGCAGTTCTTC.

This chain connects TRBV7-9 to TRBJ1-1; D unresolved. The V end lost 5 bases, the J end lost 6 bases, and 25 bases lay between the germline ends. From germline, CDR1 is SEHNR and CDR2 FQNEAQ (reference sequence). The CDR3 length is 17 residues. The CDR3 protein is CASSPLVPGPGGAEAFF. In DNA form, the CDR3 reads TGTGCCAGCAGCCCCCTCGTTCCCGGTCCCGGCGGTGCTGAAGCTTTCTTT.

V and J are TRBV5-1 and TRBJ2-3; maybe TRBD2 (5 bases). CDR1 SGHRS and CDR2 YFSETQ come from the germline V gene. The CDR3 length is 16 residues. V was clipped by 7 bases and J by 1 base, with 19 bases between them. The CDR3 is CASGLGVAPGTDTQYF. CDR3 sequence (DNA): TGCGCCAGCGGACTCGGAGTAGCTCCTGGCACAGATACGCAGTATTTT.

The chain recombines TRBV11-2 with TRBJ2-5; TRBD2 agrees at 11 bases. Trimming at V came to 5 bases and at J to 1 base, leaving 9 bases not matched to a gene. Per germline, CDR1 SGHAT and CDR2 FQNNGV. There are 17 residues in the CDR3. The CDR3: CASSPRRTSGSQETQYF. CDR3 bases: TGTGCCAGCAGCCCCCGGAGGACTAGCGGGTCCCAAGAGACCCAGTACTTC.

The V call is TRBV4-2, the J call TRBJ1-3; the D is unclear. This CDR3 contains 15 residues. Trimming shortened V by 4 bases and J by 0 bases, and 10 bases separated the two germline ends. CDR1 and CDR2 from the germline V gene are LGHNA and YNFKEQ. The CDR3, as DNA: TGTGCCAGCAGCCCCACCCCGTTCTCTGGAAACACCATATATTTT. It codes for CASSPTPFSGNTIYF.

The chain has TRBV7-3 and TRBJ2-1; no clear D gene. Trimming cost V 5 bases and J 10 bases, with 15 bases left between them. This CDR3 spans 13 amino acids. Germline-derived CDR1 and CDR2 are SGHTA and FQGTGA. The CDR3 reads CASSPDPVQEQFF. DNA of the CDR3: TGTGCCAGCAGCCCCGACCCAGTCCAGGAGCAGTTCTTC.

The genes are TRBV27 and TRBJ1-2; no definite D call. V lost 5 bases to trimming and J lost 2 bases, with 21 bases between them. This CDR3 has 17 amino acids. Germline loops: CDR1 MNHEY, CDR2 SMNVEV (reference sequence). The CDR3 loop is CASSRLAEYNGNYGYTF. CDR3 bases: TGTGCCAGCAGTCGTTTGGCTGAGTACAACGGGAACTATGGCTACACCTTC.

The V and J genes are TRBV6-1 and TRBJ2-7; D is possibly TRBD1 (5 bases). The CDR3 runs 13 residues. Germline V lookup: CDR1 MNHNS, CDR2 SASEGT. Trimming took off 3 bases at V and 5 bases at J, with 11 bases between the two ends. In nucleotides, the CDR3 is TGTGCCAGCAGTGAGACTCAGGGAAACGAGCAGTACTTC. This gives the protein CASSETQGNEQYF.

The chain joins TRBV7-2 to TRBJ2-6; D is perhaps TRBD1 (5 bases). Trimming stripped 4 bases from V and 0 bases from J, with 10 bases between. The CDR3 length is 16 residues. Germline V CDR1 and CDR2: SGHTA, FQGNSA. CDR3 in amino acids: CASSSRGSSGANVLTF. The CDR3, as DNA: TGTGCCAGCAGCTCTAGGGGCAGCTCTGGGGCCAACGTCCTGACTTTC.

This clone was seen once. The chain recombines TRBV28 with TRBJ2-7; the D gene is possibly TRBD2 (7 bases). This CDR3 has 15 amino acids. Trimming shortened V by 3 bases and J by 4 bases, and 16 bases separated the two germline ends. Germline V gene lookup returns CDR1 MDHEN and CDR2 SYDVKM. CDR3 sequence reads: CASSFWGGRGYEQYF. CDR3 sequence (DNA): TGTGCCAGCAGTTTTTGGGGGGGCCGGGGGTACGAGCAGTACTTC.

This chain uses TRBV29-1 with TRBJ2-3; D unclear. The CDR3 spans 14 residues. Germline V gene sequence: CDR1 SQVTM, CDR2 ANQGSEA. Between the trimmed V and J ends, which lost 5 bases and 0 bases, there was a span of 12 bases. The CDR3 DNA is TGCAGCGTTCGGATCTCCTCGAGCACAGATACGCAGTATTTT. Translation: CSVRISSSTDTQYF.

By share of the sample, this clone is medium-sized. For the CDR3, the DNA is TGCGCCAGCAGCTTGGAGGGCAGACTCTCCTACGAGCAGTACTTC. Its translation is CASSLEGRLSYEQYF. The chain joins TRBV5-1 to TRBJ2-7, with unresolved D. The germline V and J ends were trimmed by 0 bases and 0 bases, with 10 bases remaining between them. CDR1 is SGHRS and CDR2 is YFSETQ in the germline V gene. This CDR3 comprises 15 residues.

This chain connects TRBV5-1 to TRBJ2-1, with 10 bases aligning to TRBD2. CDR3 length equals 15 residues. J gave up 6 bases and V 5 bases, and 8 bases lay outside the gene matches. The V gene's germline CDR1 is SGHRS and CDR2 YFSETQ. CDR3: CASSYLAGAINEQFF. The CDR3 nucleotides are TGCGCCAGCAGTTATCTAGCGGGAGCGATCAATGAGCAGTTCTTC.

This sequence joins TRBV6-1 and TRBJ1-1; possible D gene TRBD1, 5 bases. CDR3 length: 14 amino acids. Trimming took 6 bases from V and 4 from J, leaving 15 bases between them. The germline CDR1 and CDR2 sequences are MNHNS and SASEGT. The CDR3 sequence: CASSAVGGPTEAFF. The CDR3 coding sequence is TGTGCCAGCAGCGCTGTGGGGGGTCCCACTGAAGCTTTCTTT.

In regard to this clone: The DNA is left out, because the CDR3 cannot be placed on it with certainty; the CDR3 is given as TCRdb lists it. The chain uses TRBV6-1 and TRBJ2-3; the table's D call of TRBD2 was not tested on the DNA. The CDR3 spans 14 residues, counting both ends. The V gene's germline CDR1 is MNHNS and CDR2 SASEGT. CDR3 protein: CAIKVGGGTDTRYF.

This chain joins TRBV28 and TRBJ2-7; the D call may be TRBD1 or TRBD2 (6 bases each). The CDR3 is made up of 16 amino acids. Trimming shortened V by 7 bases and J by 2 bases, and 21 bases separated the two germline ends. Germline V gene lookup returns CDR1 MDHEN and CDR2 SYDVKM. CDR3 region: CASTRLPGAAPYEQYF. CDR3 coding DNA: TGTGCCAGCACCCGACTCCCGGGGGCCGCCCCCTACGAGCAGTACTTC.

The chain carries TRBV29-1 and TRBJ1-2; the match to TRBD1 covers 10 bases. The CDR3 has 12 amino acids. Losses at the gene ends were 7 bases for V and 6 bases for J; bases not matched to a gene: 5. Germline V gene sequence: CDR1 SQVTM, CDR2 ANQGSEA. The CDR3 here is CSARQGADGYTF. CDR3 DNA sequence: TGCAGCGCCAGACAGGGGGCGGATGGCTACACCTTC. Full variable domain (rest looked up from reference TRBV29-1 and TRBJ1-2): SAVISQKPSRDICQRGTSLTIQCQVDSQVTMMFWYRQQPGQSLTLIATANQGSEATYESGFVIDKFPISRPNLTFSTLTVSNMSPEDSSIYLCSARQGADGYTFGSGTRLTVV.

V and J are TRBV29-1 and TRBJ2-3, with D maybe TRBD2 (6 bases). The CDR3 has 12 amino acids. Trimming pared 5 bases from V and 6 bases from J, leaving 12 bases between. CDR1 and CDR2 (germline): SQVTM, ANQGSEA. CDR3 in amino acids: CSVSGVGDTQYF. CDR3 DNA: TGCAGCGTTTCGGGGGTCGGCGATACGCAGTATTTT.

This clone came up a few times. Other DNA sequences in the sample encode the same CDR3. This sequence joins TRBV28 and TRBJ2-7; D is unclear. Germline V gene data show CDR1 as MDHEN and CDR2 as SYDVKM. The CDR3 contains 11 residues. Trimming shortened V by 6 bases and J by 3 bases, and 6 bases separated the two germline ends. CDR3 residues: CASSHLYEQYF. DNA for the CDR3: TGTGCCAGCAGCCACCTCTACGAGCAGTACTTC.